Below are 19 T cell receptor beta chains sequenced from a single sample in a study of CD8+ T cells in alopecia areata. Sequencing relied on a cDNA template that was reverse transcribed from extracted RNA. The method was immunoSEQ multiplex PCR; TCRdb's version includes in-frame clones alone and lacks a portion of them. The data contain approximately 100,000 clones, about three fifths of them singletons. Treatment given: oral pan-JAK inhibitor, 5-10 mg twice daily. Sequenced here: CD8+ T cells sorted from blood, sampled at week 56, from a patient treated with tofacitinib. The receptors derive from a human donor with alopecia areata.

The chain combines TRBV7-8 with TRBJ2-7; a possible D gene is TRBD2 (6 bases). This CDR3 has 17 amino acids. Germline V gene lookup returns CDR1 SGHVS and CDR2 FQNEAQ. Trimming shortened V by 5 bases and J by 9 bases, and 29 bases separated the two germline ends. For the CDR3, the DNA is TGTGCCAGCAGCCTAGTGAGGTTGGCTAGCGAGGCGGTATCGCAGTACTTC. Its protein product is CASSLVRLASEAVSQYF.

This clone was seen only a few times. The rearrangement links TRBV7-8 to TRBJ1-1; D is possibly TRBD1 (5 bases). The CDR3 is made up of 13 amino acids. Germline assignment: CDR1 SGHVS and CDR2 FQNEAQ. Deletions cut 8 bases from V and 1 base from J, with 11 bases between. The CDR3 spells CASGAGTNTEAFF. DNA for the CDR3: TGTGCCAGCGGGGCAGGGACGAACACTGAAGCTTTCTTT. Filled out from reference TRBV7-8 and TRBJ1-1, the complete variable domain reads GAGVSQSPRYKVAKRGQDVALRCDPISGHVSLFWYQQALGQGPEFLTYFQNEAQLDKSGLPSDRFFAERPEGSVSTLKIQRTQQEDSAVYLCASGAGTNTEAFFGQGTRLTVV.

The table lists this clone with a few counts. The chain combines TRBV9 with TRBJ2-7; tentatively, D is TRBD1 (5 bases). The CDR3 has 13 residues. The V gene's germline CDR1 is SGDLS and CDR2 YYNGEE. V lost 7 bases and J lost 0, with 11 bases in between. CDR3 in amino acids: CASGSRDSYEQYF. CDR3 nucleotides: TGTGCCAGCGGGTCCAGGGACTCCTACGAGCAGTACTTC.

This clone is a singleton in its sample. The chain recombines TRBV5-6 with TRBJ1-3; D is ambiguous. The CDR3 sequence is 14 residues long. Trimming removed 6 bases from V and 0 bases from J, with 10 bases in between. From germline, CDR1 is SGHDT and CDR2 YYEEEE. Here the CDR3 reads CASTSEGSGNTIYF. The CDR3 DNA sequence: TGTGCCAGCACCTCGGAGGGCTCTGGAAACACCATATATTTT.

The rearrangement uses TRBV5-6 and TRBJ2-1, with no clear D. CDR1 is SGHDT and CDR2 is YYEEEE in the germline V gene. The CDR3 contains 13 residues. V lost 4 bases, J lost 8 bases, and 13 bases lay in between. CDR3 bases: TGTGCCAGCAGCGGAAGCAAGGGCGATGAGCAGTTCTTC. Protein product: CASSGSKGDEQFF.

This clone showed up just a few times. V usage is TRBV27 and J usage is TRBJ1-5; 9 bases align to TRBD1. Per the germline V gene, CDR1 is MNHEY and CDR2 is SMNVEV (reference sequence). The CDR3 contains 16 residues. V shed 4 bases, J shed 3 bases, and the junction held 7 bases outside the gene matches. The CDR3 DNA sequence: TGTGCCAGCAGTTCCGGACAGGGGAGGGTCAATCAGCCCCAGCATTTT. Translating it yields CASSSGQGRVNQPQHF.

This clone was observed a single time. The rearrangement joins TRBV6-6 to TRBJ2-7, with 7 bases aligning to TRBD2. The CDR3 is made up of 15 amino acids. The junction had 12 bases not matched to a gene; V was cut back by 7 bases and J by 3 bases. CDR1 MNHNY and CDR2 SVGAGI come from the germline V gene (reference sequence). Here the CDR3 reads CASTGGTTLNYEQYF. For the CDR3, the DNA is TGTGCCAGCACTGGGGGGACTACACTAAACTACGAGCAGTACTTC.

This clone turned up a few times. CDR3 sequence (DNA): TGCGCCAGCAGCACACAGGCGCTCTCCTACGAGCAGTACTTC. Its translation is CASSTQALSYEQYF. The chain uses TRBV4-1 and TRBJ2-7, with a weak D call TRBD1 (5 bases). Germline V gene sequence: CDR1 MGHRA, CDR2 YSYEKL. CDR3 length: 14 amino acids. V dropped 5 bases and J dropped 0 bases, with 11 bases sitting between them.

This clone was seen more than once but under ten times. The chain is built from TRBV29-1 and TRBJ2-5; TRBD2 is a possible D gene (7 bases). Trimming stripped 1 base from V and 5 bases from J, with 14 bases between. The CDR3 is made up of 14 amino acids. Germline V gene lookup returns CDR1 SQVTM and CDR2 ANQGSEA. Written as DNA, the CDR3 is TGCAGCGTTGAAGGAGGGGGGGCTGGGGAGACCCAGTACTTC. This sequence encodes CSVEGGGAGETQYF.

The V and J genes are TRBV7-6 and TRBJ2-7, with 12 bases matching TRBD1. The junction had 14 bases not matched to a gene; V was cut back by 5 bases and J by 3 bases. The CDR3 spans 18 residues. From germline, CDR1 is SGHVS and CDR2 FNYEAQ. The CDR3 nucleotides are TGTGCCAGCAGCGTAGGGACAGGGGGCCCCACGGTCGACTACGAGCAGTACTTC. Its translation: CASSVGTGGPTVDYEQYF.

The chain is built from TRBV13 and TRBJ2-7; D remains ambiguous. This CDR3 region has 12 residues. The V and J ends lost 0 bases and 7 bases respectively, with 7 bases between them. Germline CDR1 is PRHDT and CDR2 is FYEKMQ (reference sequence). CDR3 amino acids: CASSLGDGEQYF. DNA of the CDR3: TGTGCCAGCAGCTTAGGGGATGGGGAGCAGTACTTC.

There are a few counts of this clone. The rearrangement uses TRBV6-5 and TRBJ2-1; 8 positions agree with TRBD1. With V trimmed by 5 bases and J by 7 bases, 10 bases remained unmatched. CDR1 is MNHEY, CDR2 SVGAGI, per germline. The CDR3 totals 15 residues. CDR3 residues: CASSDWTGMGNEQFF. For the CDR3, the DNA is TGTGCCAGCAGTGACTGGACAGGGATGGGTAATGAGCAGTTCTTC.

In nucleotides, the CDR3 is TGTGCCAGCAGCTTAGAGGGACTCCGACCGGGGCAGTTCTTC. Amino acid sequence: CASSLEGLRPGQFF. This chain uses TRBV7-8 with TRBJ2-1, with D possibly matching TRBD2 (6 bases). V lost 1 base and J 12 bases, leaving 16 bases between the germline ends. Germline loops: CDR1 SGHVS, CDR2 FQNEAQ. The CDR3 runs to 14 residues. The entire variable domain, with the rest obtained from reference TRBV7-8 and TRBJ2-1, is as follows: GAGVSQSPRYKVAKRGQDVALRCDPISGHVSLFWYQQALGQGPEFLTYFQNEAQLDKSGLPSDRFFAERPEGSVSTLKIQRTQQEDSAVYLCASSLEGLRPGQFFGPGTRLTVL.

This clone was detected only a few times. The CDR3 protein is CSAEGGIGPAGELFF. The CDR3 DNA reads as TGCAGCGCCGAGGGGGGAATTGGGCCGGCCGGGGAGCTGTTTTTT. The rearrangement joins TRBV29-1 to TRBJ2-2; D may match TRBD1 or TRBD2 (6 bases each). Germline V CDR1 and CDR2: SQVTM, ANQGSEA. This CDR3 region has 15 residues. Trimming pared 7 bases from V and 6 bases from J, leaving 21 bases between.

V gene TRBV27 combines with J gene TRBJ2-7, with 7 bases lining up with TRBD2. CDR3 length: 14 residues. The germline V gene has CDR1 MNHEY and CDR2 SMNVEV (reference sequence). V trimming: 3 bases; J trimming: 2 bases; junction bases outside the gene matches: 4. CDR3 in DNA: TGTGCCAGCAGTTTTCGGGGGGAGGCCTACGAGCAGTACTTC. This gives the protein CASSFRGEAYEQYF.

Only one count was recorded for this clone. With a far larger clone one base away, a read error is the likely cause. The genes are TRBV11-2 and TRBJ2-3, with 9 nucleotides matching TRBD2. V trimming: 5 bases; J trimming: 1 base; junction bases outside the gene matches: 4. The V gene's germline CDR1 is SGHAT and CDR2 FQNNGV. This CDR3 has 15 amino acids. CDR3 bases: TGTGCCAGCAGCCGATCTAGCGGGGGCACAGATACGCAGTATTTT. As protein: CASSRSSGGTDTQYF.

CDR3 amino acids: CASTGGSTDTQYF. CDR3 in DNA: TGTGCCAGCACTGGAGGGAGCACAGATACGCAGTATTTT. V gene TRBV6-5 combines with J gene TRBJ2-3, with D possibly TRBD2 on 6 matching bases. CDR3 length equals 13 residues. CDR1 and CDR2 from the germline V gene are MNHEY and SVGAGI. V was shortened by 7 bases and J by 0 bases, with 8 bases between the two germline ends.

The V call is TRBV7-8, the J call TRBJ1-5; no clear D. The CDR3 contains 14 residues. Trimming took 5 bases from V and 7 from J, leaving 15 bases between them. CDR1 and CDR2 from the germline V gene are SGHVS and FQNEAQ. CDR3 sequence (DNA): TGTGCCAGCAGCATAGACAAATTTCGACAGCCCCAGCATTTT. Its translation: CASSIDKFRQPQHF.

The chain combines TRBV4-1 with TRBJ2-5; D is unresolved. V was pared by 1 base and J by 4 bases, with 7 bases between. Per the germline V gene, CDR1 is MGHRA and CDR2 is YSYEKL. This CDR3 spans 13 amino acids. The chain's CDR3 is CASSQGGRETQYF. CDR3 coding DNA: TGCGCCAGCAGCCAAGGGGGTCGAGAGACCCAGTACTTC.